This paragraph reports one TCR beta chain. Its antigen is currently unknown. This entry comes from a study of regulatory and conventional T cells in RAG deficiency. Study-wide results and limits: Other subsets showed around 10-fold reductions, but Treg unique TCR beta sequences fell approximately 90-fold in these patients. Omenn patients showed >80% Treg-Tconv overlap and shorter CDR3 lengths.

The protocol was immunoSEQ multiplex PCR, while the TCRdb copy is restricted to in-frame clones and leaves out a portion. The table has around 30,000 clones, 75% to 90% seen once. This same sample was also part of a study on regulatory T cells. That study reports: Primers: 52 TRBV forward and 13 TRBJ reverse. Regulatory T cells showed the strongest V-J pair restriction and V/J gene skewing among patient repertoires.

The TCR comes from a human donor in good health. Sequencing was performed on CD8+ T cells sorted from blood.

The CDR3 DNA is TGTGCCAGCAGCCAAGGTATAGGGGGGGGGTACAATGAGCAGTTCTTC. Translation gives CASSQGIGGGYNEQFF. The chain uses TRBV4-2 and TRBJ2-1; D is perhaps TRBD2 (7 bases). The CDR3 covers 16 residues. V lost 1 base to trimming and J lost 4 bases, with 14 bases between them. Germline-derived CDR1 and CDR2 are LGHNA and YNFKEQ.